The entry below describes one TCR beta chain. Its target is unknown. The study ran its PCR with 60 Vbeta and 13 Jbeta primers. Assay used: immunoSEQ multiplex PCR; TCRdb lists only in-frame clones, some missing. The table records 70,000 to 75,000 clones, 72% of them present only once. The source of the sample is a study of cytomegalovirus exposure and HLA in healthy donors. Whole-study findings and limits: TCR beta chains numbering some 160 were designated cytomegalovirus-associated.

The CDR3 totals 15 residues. Germline loops: CDR1 MNHNY, CDR2 SVGAGI (reference sequence). V shed 5 bases, J shed 2 bases, and the junction held 7 bases outside the gene matches. Sequenced sample: PBMCs. The V gene is TRBV6-6, the J gene TRBJ2-7; 9 bases agree with TRBD1. The clonotype was recovered from a woman in her thirties or forties in good health and CMV-seropositive. CDR3 sequence: CASSQPGQGTYEQYF. CDR3 nucleotides: TGTGCCAGCAGTCAACCGGGACAGGGAACCTACGAGCAGTACTTC.